The present entry profiles one T cell receptor (beta chain) with its context. The entry originates in a study of technical replicates of blood from a handful of donors. Generated by immunoSEQ multiplex PCR, the TCRdb table keeps only in-frame clones and is missing some. The data hold fewer than 85,000 clones, with just under 95% observed a single time. The sequencing input was T cells isolated from PBMCs. The clonotype comes from a human donor in good health.

The CDR3 region is CASSSPRGGRDIQYF. CDR3 nucleotide sequence: TGTGCCAGCAGCTCGCCTCGGGGGGGGAGGGACATTCAGTACTTC. The V gene is TRBV7-9, the J gene TRBJ2-4; 8 nucleotides agree with TRBD2. With 4 bases clipped from V and 8 bases from J, the junction kept 10 bases outside the gene matches. Germline V gene data show CDR1 as SEHNR and CDR2 as FQNEAQ (reference sequence). CDR3 length equals 15 residues.